The entry below gives a single T cell receptor beta chain sequence along with its context. Isolated RNA was reverse transcribed in full, so expressed TCRB transcripts were sequenced. Assay: immunoSEQ multiplex PCR; the TCRdb copy retains only in-frame clones and omits some. The sample contains 350,000 or so clones, around a fifth of which appear only once. This record comes from a study of beta chain features in type 1 diabetes. V trimming: 6 bases; J trimming: 2 bases; junction bases outside the gene matches: 8. This CDR3 comprises 15 residues. Germline-derived CDR1 and CDR2 are SGHTA and FQGTGA. The sample taken for sequencing was naive CD4+ T cells from blood. The V and J genes are TRBV7-3 and TRBJ2-5; 8 bases match TRBD2. The receptor comes from a woman under 30 in good health. For the CDR3, the DNA is TGTGCCAGCAGTCGTATTAGCGGGGCACAAGAGACCCAGTACTTC. Protein sequence: CASSRISGAQETQYF.